This T cell receptor (beta chain) was retrieved from a study of regulatory T cells in long-lasting Graves disease. General observations from the study: Analysis covered peripheral blood alone, not thyroid tissue.

A remark on this clonotype: What it recognizes is unknown. A much larger clonotype is one base distant, so this may be a read error.

Construction of TCR beta libraries relied on iRepertoire HTBI primers and on Arm-PCR targeting CDR3 regions. TCRdb re-derived calls from the multiplex PCR reads in MiXCR, one entry per CDR3 protein. In the table there are more than 300,000 distinct CDR3 sequences, 15% to 20% of which are singletons. Time point: persistent/refractory GD, antithyroid drugs over 5 years with positive TRAb. With RNA extracted from PBMCs as input, the TCR library was made. This CDR3 has 13 amino acids. Germline V gene data show CDR1 as MNHNS and CDR2 as SASEGT. This sequence joins TRBV6-1 and TRBJ2-1, with 7 bases aligning to TRBD1. The receptor was isolated from a female donor with Graves disease. The sample was peripheral blood mononuclear cells (PBMCs), taken when the disease was refractory, from a patient treated with antithyroid drugs. The CDR3 DNA follows: TGTACCAGCAGGACAGGAGGCATTGGCGAGCAGTTCTTC. Protein product: CTSRTGGIGEQFF.